Sequencing of this TCR beta chain was carried out in a study of blood T cell repertoires in COVID-19. The CDR3 totals 16 residues. The germline CDR1 and CDR2 sequences are SGHDT and YYEEEE. V dropped 0 bases and J dropped 5; count of bases not matched to a gene: 10. Assay used: immunoSEQ multiplex PCR; TCRdb lists only in-frame clones, some missing. The sample consists of about 270,000 clones, 85% to 90% of them appearing once. The study drew participants aged roughly 18 to 95 years from around 24 US areas. This chain uses TRBV5-6 with TRBJ1-2; TRBD1 agrees at 7 bases. Sequencing was performed on PBMCs or T cells enriched from blood (not recorded which). This receptor was obtained from a woman aged 25-40 years with acute COVID-19. The CDR3 loop reads CASSLEQGIGLYGYTF. As DNA, the CDR3 is TGTGCCAGCAGCTTGGAACAGGGGATAGGATTGTATGGCTACACCTTC.